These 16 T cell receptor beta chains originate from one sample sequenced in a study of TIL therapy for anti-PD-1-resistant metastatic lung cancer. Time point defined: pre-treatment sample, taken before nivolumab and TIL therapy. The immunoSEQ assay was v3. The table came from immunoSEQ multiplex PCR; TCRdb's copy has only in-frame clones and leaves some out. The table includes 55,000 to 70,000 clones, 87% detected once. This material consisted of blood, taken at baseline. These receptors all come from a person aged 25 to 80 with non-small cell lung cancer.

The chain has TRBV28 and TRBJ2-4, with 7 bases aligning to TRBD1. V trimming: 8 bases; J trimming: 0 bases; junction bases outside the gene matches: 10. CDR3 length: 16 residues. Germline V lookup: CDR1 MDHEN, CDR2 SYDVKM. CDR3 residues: CASSRQGQLAKNIQYF. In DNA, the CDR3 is TGTGCCAGCTCCAGACAGGGCCAACTAGCCAAAAACATTCAGTACTTC.

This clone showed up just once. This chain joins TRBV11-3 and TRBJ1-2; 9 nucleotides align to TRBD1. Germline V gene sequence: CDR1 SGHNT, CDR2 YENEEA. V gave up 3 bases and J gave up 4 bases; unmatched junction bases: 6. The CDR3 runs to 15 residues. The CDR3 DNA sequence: TGTGCCAGCAGCTTCCACAGGGGGCCACGCTATGGCTACACCTTC. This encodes CASSFHRGPRYGYTF. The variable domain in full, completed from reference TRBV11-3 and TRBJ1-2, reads EAGVVQSPRYKIIEKKQPVAFWCNPISGHNTLYWYLQNLGQGPELLIRYENEEAVDDSQLPKDRFSAERLKGVDSTLKIQPAELGDSAVYLCASSFHRGPRYGYTFGSGTRLTVV.

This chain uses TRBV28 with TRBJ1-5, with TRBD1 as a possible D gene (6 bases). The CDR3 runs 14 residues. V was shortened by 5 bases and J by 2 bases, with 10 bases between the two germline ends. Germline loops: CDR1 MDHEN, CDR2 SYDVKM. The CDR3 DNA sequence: TGTGCCAGCAGTCCCTACAGGGGCAATCAGCCCCAGCATTTT. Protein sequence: CASSPYRGNQPQHF.

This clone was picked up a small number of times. CDR3 coding DNA: TGTGCCAGCAGCCAAGATGTTCGGAGCGGGAGGGCCTACGAGCAGTACTTC. Protein: CASSQDVRSGRAYEQYF. This chain links TRBV4-2 with TRBJ2-7; 10 positions agree with TRBD2. This CDR3 spans 17 amino acids. The germline gives CDR1 LGHNA, CDR2 YNFKEQ. J was trimmed by 2 bases and V by 0 bases; bases with no gene match: 7.

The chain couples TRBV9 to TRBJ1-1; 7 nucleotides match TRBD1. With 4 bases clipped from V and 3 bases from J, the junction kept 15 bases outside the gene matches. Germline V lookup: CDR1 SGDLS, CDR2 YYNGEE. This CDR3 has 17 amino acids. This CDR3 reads CASSLRDSRIVDTEAFF. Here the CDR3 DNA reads TGTGCCAGCAGCCTTCGGGACAGTCGTATTGTCGACACTGAAGCTTTCTTT.

CDR3 coding DNA: TGTGCCAGCAGCATCCGACAGGGCGGCACTGAAGCTTTCTTT. It translates to CASSIRQGGTEAFF. The chain links TRBV11-1 to TRBJ1-1; 7 bases map to TRBD1. The V gene's germline CDR1 is SGHAT and CDR2 FQDESV (reference sequence). Losses at the gene ends were 5 bases for V and 4 bases for J; bases not matched to a gene: 7. CDR3 length: 14 amino acids.

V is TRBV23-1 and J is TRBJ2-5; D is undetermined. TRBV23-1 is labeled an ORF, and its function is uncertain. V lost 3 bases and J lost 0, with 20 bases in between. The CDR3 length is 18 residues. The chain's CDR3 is CASSHPKMLGMYQETQYF. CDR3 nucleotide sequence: TGCGCCAGCAGTCACCCTAAAATGTTGGGGATGTACCAAGAGACCCAGTACTTC.

This chain's CDR3 is CAWGIRWEQYF. The CDR3 coding sequence is TGTGCCTGGGGTATTAGATGGGAGCAGTACTTC. J is TRBJ2-7 and V is TRBV30, with unresolved D. V was cut by 5 bases and J by 7 bases, with 12 bases left in between. The CDR3 spans 11 residues. Germline V gene lookup returns CDR1 GTSNPN and CDR2 SVGIG (reference sequence).

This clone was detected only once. The CDR3 region is CASSSGPMDSNQPQHF. CDR3 sequence (DNA): TGTGCCAGCAGTTCCGGACCGATGGATAGCAATCAGCCCCAGCATTTT. The V call is TRBV6-5, the J call TRBJ1-5; no clear D. This CDR3 is built from 16 residues. CDR1 MNHEY and CDR2 SVGAGI come from the germline V gene. V was shortened by 4 bases and J by 0 bases, with 13 bases between the two germline ends.

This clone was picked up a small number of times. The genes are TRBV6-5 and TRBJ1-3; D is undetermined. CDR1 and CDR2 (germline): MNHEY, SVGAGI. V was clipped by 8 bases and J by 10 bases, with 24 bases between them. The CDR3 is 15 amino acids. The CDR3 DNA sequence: TGTGCCAGCGGGATTGGAGGGTCGTACCCGGGTACCATATATTTT. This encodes CASGIGGSYPGTIYF.

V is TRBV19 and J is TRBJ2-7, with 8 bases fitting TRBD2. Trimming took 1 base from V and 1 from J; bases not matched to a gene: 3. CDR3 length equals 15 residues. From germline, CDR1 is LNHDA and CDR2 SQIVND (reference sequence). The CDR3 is CASSIGTGGSYEQYF. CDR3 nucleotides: TGTGCCAGTAGTATAGGGACGGGAGGGTCCTACGAGCAGTACTTC.

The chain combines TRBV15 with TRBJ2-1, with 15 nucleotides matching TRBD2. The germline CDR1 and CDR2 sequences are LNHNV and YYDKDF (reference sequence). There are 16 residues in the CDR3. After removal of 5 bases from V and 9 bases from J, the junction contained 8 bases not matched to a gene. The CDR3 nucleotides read TGTGCCACCAGCGTCCCGGGACTAGCGGGAGGTCGTGAGCAGTTCTTC. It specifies CATSVPGLAGGREQFF.

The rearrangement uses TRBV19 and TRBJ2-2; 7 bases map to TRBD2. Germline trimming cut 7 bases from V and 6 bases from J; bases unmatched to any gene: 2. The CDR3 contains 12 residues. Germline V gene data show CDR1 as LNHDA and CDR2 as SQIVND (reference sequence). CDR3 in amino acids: CASKAGAGELFF. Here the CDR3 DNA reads TGTGCCAGTAAGGCGGGGGCCGGGGAGCTGTTTTTT.

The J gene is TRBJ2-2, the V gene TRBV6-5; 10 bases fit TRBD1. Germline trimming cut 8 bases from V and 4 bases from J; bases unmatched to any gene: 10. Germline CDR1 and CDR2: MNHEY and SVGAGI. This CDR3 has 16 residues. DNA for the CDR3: TGTGCCAGCCGTTTCCTATGGACAGGGGGCACCGGGGAGCTGTTTTTT. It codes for CASRFLWTGGTGELFF.

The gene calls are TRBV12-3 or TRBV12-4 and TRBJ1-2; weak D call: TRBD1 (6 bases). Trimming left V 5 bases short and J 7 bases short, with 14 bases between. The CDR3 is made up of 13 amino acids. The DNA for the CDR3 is TGTGCCAGCAGTCCTACAGGGAGGAGTGGCTACACCTTC. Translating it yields CASSPTGRSGYTF.

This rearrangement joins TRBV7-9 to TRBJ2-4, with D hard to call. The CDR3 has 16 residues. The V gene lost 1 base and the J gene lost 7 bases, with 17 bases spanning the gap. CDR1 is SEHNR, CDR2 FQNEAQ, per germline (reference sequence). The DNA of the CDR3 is TGTGCCAGCAGCTTAGGTTTGGGCGAACGGAAGAACATTCAGTACTTC. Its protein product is CASSLGLGERKNIQYF.